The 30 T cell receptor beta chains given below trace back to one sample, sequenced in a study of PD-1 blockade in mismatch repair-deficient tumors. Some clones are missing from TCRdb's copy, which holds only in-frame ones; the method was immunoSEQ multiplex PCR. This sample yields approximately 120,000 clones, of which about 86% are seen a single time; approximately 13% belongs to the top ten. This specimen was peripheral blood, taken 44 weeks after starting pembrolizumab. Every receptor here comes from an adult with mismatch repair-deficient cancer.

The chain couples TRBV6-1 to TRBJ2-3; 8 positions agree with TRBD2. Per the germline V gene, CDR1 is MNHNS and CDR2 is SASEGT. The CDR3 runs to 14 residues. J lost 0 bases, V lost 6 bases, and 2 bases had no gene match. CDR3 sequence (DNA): TGTGCCAGCAGGACTAGCGCTAGCACAGATACGCAGTATTTT. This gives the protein CASRTSASTDTQYF.

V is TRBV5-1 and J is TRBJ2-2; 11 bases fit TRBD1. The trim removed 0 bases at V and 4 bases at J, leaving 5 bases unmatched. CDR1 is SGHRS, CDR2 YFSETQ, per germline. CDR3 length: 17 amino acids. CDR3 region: CASSLGGQGVGTGELFF. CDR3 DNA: TGCGCCAGCAGCTTGGGGGGACAGGGGGTCGGCACCGGGGAGCTGTTTTTT. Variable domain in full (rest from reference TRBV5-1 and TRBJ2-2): KAGVTQTPRYLIKTRGQQVTLSCSPISGHRSVSWYQQTPGQGLQFLFEYFSETQRNKGNFPGRFSGRQFSNSRSEMNVSTLELGDSALYLCASSLGGQGVGTGELFFGEGSRLTVL.

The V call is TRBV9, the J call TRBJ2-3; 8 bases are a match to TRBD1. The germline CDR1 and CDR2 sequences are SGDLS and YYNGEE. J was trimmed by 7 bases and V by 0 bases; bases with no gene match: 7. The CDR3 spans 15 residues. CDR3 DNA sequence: TGTGCCAGCAGCGTAGTATCAGGGGGCGGGTATACGCAGTATTTT. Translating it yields CASSVVSGGGYTQYF.

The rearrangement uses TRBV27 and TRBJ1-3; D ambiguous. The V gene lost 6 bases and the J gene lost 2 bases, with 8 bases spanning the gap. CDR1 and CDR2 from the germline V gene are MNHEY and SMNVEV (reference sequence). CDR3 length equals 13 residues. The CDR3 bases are TGTGCCAGCAGCTCGGCTGCTGGAAACACCATATATTTT. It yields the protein CASSSAAGNTIYF.

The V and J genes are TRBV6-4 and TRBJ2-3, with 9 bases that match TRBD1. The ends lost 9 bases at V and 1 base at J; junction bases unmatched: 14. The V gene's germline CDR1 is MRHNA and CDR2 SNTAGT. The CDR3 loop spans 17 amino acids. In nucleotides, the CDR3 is TGTGCCAGACCTGAAAACCGGGACAGGGACGGCACAGATACGCAGTATTTT. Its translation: CARPENRDRDGTDTQYF.

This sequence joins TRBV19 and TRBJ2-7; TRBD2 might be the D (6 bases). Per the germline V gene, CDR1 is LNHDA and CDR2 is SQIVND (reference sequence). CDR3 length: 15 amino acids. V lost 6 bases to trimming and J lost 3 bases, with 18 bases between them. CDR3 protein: CASRVSGVLGYEQYF. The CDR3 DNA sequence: TGTGCCAGTAGAGTTTCGGGGGTTTTAGGCTACGAGCAGTACTTC.

The CDR3 region has the DNA TGTGCCAGCAGCGTATGGGCCACCGGGGAGCTGTTTTTT. Translating it yields CASSVWATGELFF. This sequence joins TRBV9 and TRBJ2-2; no clear D. V was clipped by 1 base and J by 4 bases, with 5 bases between them. Germline V CDR1 and CDR2: SGDLS, YYNGEE. The CDR3 contains 13 residues.

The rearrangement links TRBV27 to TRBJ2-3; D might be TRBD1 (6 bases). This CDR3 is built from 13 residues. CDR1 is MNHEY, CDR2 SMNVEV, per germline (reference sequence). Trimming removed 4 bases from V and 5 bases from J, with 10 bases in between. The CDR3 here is CASSSPDRDTQYF. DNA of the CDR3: TGTGCCAGCAGTTCCCCGGACAGAGATACGCAGTATTTT.

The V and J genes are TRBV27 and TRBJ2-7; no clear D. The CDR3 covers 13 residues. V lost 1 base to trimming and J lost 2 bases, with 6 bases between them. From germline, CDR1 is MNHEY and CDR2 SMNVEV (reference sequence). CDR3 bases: TGTGCCAGCAGTTTATTTGGGGCCTACGAGCAGTACTTC. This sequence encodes CASSLFGAYEQYF.

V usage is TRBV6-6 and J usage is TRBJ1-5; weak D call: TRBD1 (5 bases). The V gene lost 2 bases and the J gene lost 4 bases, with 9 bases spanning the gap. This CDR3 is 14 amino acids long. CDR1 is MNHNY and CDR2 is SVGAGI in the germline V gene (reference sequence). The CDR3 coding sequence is TGTGCCAGCAGTTACACTCCAGGGAATCAGCCCCAGCATTTT. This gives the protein CASSYTPGNQPQHF.

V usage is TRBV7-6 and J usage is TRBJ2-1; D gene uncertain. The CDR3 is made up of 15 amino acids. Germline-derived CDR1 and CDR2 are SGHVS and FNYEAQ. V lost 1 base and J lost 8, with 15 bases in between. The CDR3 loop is CASSLGSNTYYEQFF. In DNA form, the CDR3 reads TGTGCCAGCAGCTTAGGCTCCAATACTTACTATGAGCAGTTCTTC.

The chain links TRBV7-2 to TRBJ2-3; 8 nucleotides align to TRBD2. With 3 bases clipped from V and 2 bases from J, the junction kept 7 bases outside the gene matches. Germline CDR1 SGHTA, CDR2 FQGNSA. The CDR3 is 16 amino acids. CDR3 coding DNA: TGTGCCAGCAGCTTTAGCGCGGGGGGACCCACAGATACGCAGTATTTT. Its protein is CASSFSAGGPTDTQYF.

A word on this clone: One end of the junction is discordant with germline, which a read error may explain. CDR3 bases: TGCGCCAGCAGCCAAGATTCCCTCGGTGACAGGAGCTCCTACGAGCAGTACTTC. Amino acid sequence: CASSQDSLGDRSSYEQYF. This sequence joins TRBV5-4 and TRBJ2-7; TRBD1 might be the D (6 bases). Germline assignment: CDR1 SGHNT and CDR2 YYREEE (reference sequence). The CDR3 spans 18 residues.

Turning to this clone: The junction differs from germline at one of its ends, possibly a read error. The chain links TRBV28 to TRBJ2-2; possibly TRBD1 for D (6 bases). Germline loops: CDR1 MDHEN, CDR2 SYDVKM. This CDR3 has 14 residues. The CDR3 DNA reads TGCGGGGCTCTGGGACAAGTAAACACCGGGGAGCTGTTTTTT. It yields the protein CGALGQVNTGELFF.

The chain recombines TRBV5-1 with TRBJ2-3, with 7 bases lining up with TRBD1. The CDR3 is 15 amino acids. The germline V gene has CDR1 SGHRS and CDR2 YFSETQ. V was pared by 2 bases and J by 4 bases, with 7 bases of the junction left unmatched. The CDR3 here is CASSFHRGGSDTQYF. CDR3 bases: TGCGCCAGCAGCTTTCACAGGGGCGGGTCAGATACGCAGTATTTT.

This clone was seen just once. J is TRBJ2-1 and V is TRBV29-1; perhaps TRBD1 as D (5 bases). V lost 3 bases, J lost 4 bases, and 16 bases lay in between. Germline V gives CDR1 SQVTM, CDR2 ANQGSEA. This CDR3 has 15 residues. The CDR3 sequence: CSVDNRGGIYNEQFF. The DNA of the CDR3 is TGCAGCGTTGATAATAGGGGCGGAATTTACAATGAGCAGTTCTTC.

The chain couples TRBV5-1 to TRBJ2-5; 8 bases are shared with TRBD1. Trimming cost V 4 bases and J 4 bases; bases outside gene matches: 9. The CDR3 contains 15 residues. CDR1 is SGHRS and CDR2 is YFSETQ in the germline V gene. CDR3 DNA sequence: TGCGCCAGCAGCGAACCAGGGGGCGGGCGAGAGACCCAGTACTTC. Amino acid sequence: CASSEPGGGRETQYF.

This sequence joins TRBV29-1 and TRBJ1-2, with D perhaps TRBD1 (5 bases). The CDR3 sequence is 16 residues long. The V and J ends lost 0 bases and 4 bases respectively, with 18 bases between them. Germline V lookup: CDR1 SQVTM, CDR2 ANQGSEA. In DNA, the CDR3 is TGCAGCGTTGAAGATGGATGGTCGGGGCCGAGCTATGGCTACACCTTC. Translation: CSVEDGWSGPSYGYTF.

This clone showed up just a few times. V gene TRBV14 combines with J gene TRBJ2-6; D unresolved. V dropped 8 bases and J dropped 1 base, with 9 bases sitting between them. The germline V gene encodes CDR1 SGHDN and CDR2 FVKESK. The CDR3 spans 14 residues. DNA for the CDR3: TGTGCCAGCTCGATCGGGTCTGGGGCCAACGTCCTGACTTTC. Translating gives CASSIGSGANVLTF. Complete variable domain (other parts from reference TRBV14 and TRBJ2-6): EAGVTQFPSHSVIEKGQTVTLRCDPISGHDNLYWYRRVMGKEIKFLLHFVKESKQDESGMPNNRFLAERTGGTYSTLKVQPAELEDSGVYFCASSIGSGANVLTFGAGSRLTVL.

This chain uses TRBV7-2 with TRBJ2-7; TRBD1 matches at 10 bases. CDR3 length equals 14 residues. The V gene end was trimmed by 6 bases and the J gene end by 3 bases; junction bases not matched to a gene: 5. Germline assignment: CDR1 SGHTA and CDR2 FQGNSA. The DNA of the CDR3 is TGTGCCAGCAGTTCCGGGACAGGGGTCTACGAGCAGTACTTC. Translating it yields CASSSGTGVYEQYF.

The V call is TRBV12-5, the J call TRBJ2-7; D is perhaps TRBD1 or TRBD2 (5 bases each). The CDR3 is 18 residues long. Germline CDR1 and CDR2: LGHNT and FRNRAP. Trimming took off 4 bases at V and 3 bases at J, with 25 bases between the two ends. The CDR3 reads CASGSRPPGTTTHYEQYF. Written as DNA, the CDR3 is TGTGCTAGTGGTTCACGCCCCCCGGGGACGACGACACACTACGAGCAGTACTTC.

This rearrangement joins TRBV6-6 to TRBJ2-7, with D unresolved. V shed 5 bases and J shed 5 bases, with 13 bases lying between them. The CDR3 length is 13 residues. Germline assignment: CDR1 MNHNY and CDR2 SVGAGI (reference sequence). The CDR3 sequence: CASSHRTSHEQYF. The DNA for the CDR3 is TGTGCCAGCAGTCACCGGACGTCCCACGAGCAGTACTTC.

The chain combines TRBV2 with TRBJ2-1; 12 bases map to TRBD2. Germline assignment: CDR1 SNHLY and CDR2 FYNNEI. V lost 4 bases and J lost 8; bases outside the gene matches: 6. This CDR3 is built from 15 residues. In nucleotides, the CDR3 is TGTGCCAGCAGTGGACTAGCGGGAGTCCTTTATGAGCAGTTCTTC. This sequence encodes CASSGLAGVLYEQFF.

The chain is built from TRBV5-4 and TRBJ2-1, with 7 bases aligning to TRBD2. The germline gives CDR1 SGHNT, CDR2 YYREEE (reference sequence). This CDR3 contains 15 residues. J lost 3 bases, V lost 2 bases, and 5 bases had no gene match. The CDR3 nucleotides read TGTGCCAGCAGCTTCGGGCTAGCGGTCTACAATGAGCAGTTCTTC. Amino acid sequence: CASSFGLAVYNEQFF. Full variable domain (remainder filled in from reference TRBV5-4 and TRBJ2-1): ETGVTQSPTHLIKTRGQQVTLRCSSQSGHNTVSWYQQALGQGPQFIFQYYREEENGRGNFPPRFSGLQFPNYSSELNVNALELDDSALYLCASSFGLAVYNEQFFGPGTRLTVL.

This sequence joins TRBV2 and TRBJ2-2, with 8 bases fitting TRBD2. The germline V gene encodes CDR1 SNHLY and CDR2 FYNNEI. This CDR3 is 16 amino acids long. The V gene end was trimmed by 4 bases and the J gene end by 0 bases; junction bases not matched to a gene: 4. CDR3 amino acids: CASSVTGLANTGELFF. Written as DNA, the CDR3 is TGTGCCAGCAGTGTAACGGGACTAGCGAACACCGGGGAGCTGTTTTTT.

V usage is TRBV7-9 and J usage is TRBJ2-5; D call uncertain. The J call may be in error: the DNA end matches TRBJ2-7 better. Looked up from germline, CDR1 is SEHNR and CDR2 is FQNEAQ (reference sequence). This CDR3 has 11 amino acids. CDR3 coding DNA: TGTGCCAGCAGCTTCTATGCCGAGCAGTACTTC. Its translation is CASSFYAEQYF.

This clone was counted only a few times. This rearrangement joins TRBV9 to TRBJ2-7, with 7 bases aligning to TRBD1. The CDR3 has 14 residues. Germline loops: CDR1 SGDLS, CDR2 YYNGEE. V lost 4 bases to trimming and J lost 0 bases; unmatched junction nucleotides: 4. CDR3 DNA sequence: TGTGCCAGCAGCCCCCGGGACAGCTCCTACGAGCAGTACTTC. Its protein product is CASSPRDSSYEQYF.

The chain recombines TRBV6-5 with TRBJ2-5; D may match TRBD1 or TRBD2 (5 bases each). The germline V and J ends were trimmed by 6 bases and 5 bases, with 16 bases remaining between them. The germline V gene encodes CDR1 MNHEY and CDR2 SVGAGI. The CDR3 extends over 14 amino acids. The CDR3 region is CASSRDPDGETQYF. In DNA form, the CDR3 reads TGTGCCAGCAGCCGGGACCCGGATGGGGAGACCCAGTACTTC.

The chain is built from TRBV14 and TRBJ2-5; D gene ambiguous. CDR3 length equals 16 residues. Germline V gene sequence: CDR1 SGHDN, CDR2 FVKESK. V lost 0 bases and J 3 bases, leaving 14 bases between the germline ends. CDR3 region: CASSQDTQPRKETQYF. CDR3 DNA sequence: TGTGCCAGCAGCCAAGATACGCAGCCTCGGAAAGAGACCCAGTACTTC.

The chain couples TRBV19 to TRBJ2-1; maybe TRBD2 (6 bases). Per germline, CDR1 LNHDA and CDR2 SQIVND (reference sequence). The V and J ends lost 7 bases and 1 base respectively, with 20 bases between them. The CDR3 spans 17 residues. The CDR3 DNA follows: TGTGCCAGTACCCCCCCCGGACTATCCCGATCCTACAATGAGCAGTTCTTC. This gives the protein CASTPPGLSRSYNEQFF.